The text below deals with one T cell receptor (beta chain). Assay: immunoSEQ multiplex PCR; the TCRdb copy retains only in-frame clones and omits some. The table lists 150,000 or so clones, about 87% of them singletons. The data originate from a study of blood T cell repertoires in COVID-19. Whole-study context: Samples taken during acute and convalescent COVID-19 were collected in the United States, Italy and Spain. From T cells, B-cell-depleted T cells, or PBMCs came the material, which was cDNA or gDNA.

This CDR3 region has 13 residues. Germline assignment: CDR1 PRHDT and CDR2 FYEKMQ (reference sequence). Trimming stripped 5 bases from V and 4 bases from J, with 11 bases between. This sequence joins TRBV13 and TRBJ2-5, with D tentatively TRBD2 (6 bases). The material sequenced was peripheral blood. The sequence came from a man in his sixties with acute or convalescent COVID-19. For the CDR3, the DNA is TGTGCCAGCAGCGCGGACTACGGAGAGACCCAGTACTTC. Its protein product is CASSADYGETQYF. Based on the CDR3 plus reference TRBV13 and TRBJ2-5, the full variable domain is AAGVIQSPRHLIKEKRETATLKCYPIPRHDTVYWYQQGPGQDPQFLISFYEKMQSDKGSIPDRFSAQQFSDYHSELNMSSLELGDSALYFCASSADYGETQYFGPGTRLLVL.